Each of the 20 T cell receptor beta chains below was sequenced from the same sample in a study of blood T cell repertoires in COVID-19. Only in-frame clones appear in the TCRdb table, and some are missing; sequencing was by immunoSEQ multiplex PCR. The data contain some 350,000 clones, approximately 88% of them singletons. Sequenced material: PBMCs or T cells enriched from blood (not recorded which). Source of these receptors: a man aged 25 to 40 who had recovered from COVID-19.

The CDR3 DNA follows: TGCGCCAGCAGCCAAGAAGGACATCCGGGGGTCCCCCTCCACTTT. Translated: CASSQEGHPGVPLHF. This rearrangement joins TRBV4-1 to TRBJ1-6; D may be TRBD1 (5 bases). The V and J ends lost 0 bases and 13 bases respectively, with 16 bases between them. This CDR3 is built from 15 residues. Germline V CDR1 and CDR2: MGHRA, YSYEKL.

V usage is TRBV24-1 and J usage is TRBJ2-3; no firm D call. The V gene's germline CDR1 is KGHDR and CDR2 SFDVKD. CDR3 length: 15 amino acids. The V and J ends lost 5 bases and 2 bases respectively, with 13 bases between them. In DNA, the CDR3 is TGTGCCACCAGTGCCAAGCTAGAGTACACAGATACGCAGTATTTT. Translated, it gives CATSAKLEYTDTQYF.

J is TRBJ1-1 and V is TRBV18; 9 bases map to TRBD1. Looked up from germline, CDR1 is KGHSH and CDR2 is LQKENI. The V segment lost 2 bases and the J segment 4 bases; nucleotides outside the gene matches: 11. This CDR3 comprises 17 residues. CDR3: CASSPKQTGGGGTEAFF. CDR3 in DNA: TGTGCCAGCTCACCAAAACAGACAGGGGGTGGAGGCACTGAAGCTTTCTTT. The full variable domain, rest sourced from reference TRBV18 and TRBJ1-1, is NAGVMQNPRHLVRRRGQEARLRCSPMKGHSHVYWYRQLPEEGLKFMVYLQKENIIDESGMPKERFSAEFPKEGPSILRIQQVVRGDSAAYFCASSPKQTGGGGTEAFFGQGTRLTVV.

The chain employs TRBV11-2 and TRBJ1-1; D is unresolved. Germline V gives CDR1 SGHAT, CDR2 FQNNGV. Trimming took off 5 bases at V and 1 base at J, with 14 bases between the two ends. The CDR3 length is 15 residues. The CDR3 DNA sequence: TGTGCCAGCAGCGTCTCGGAGGTTCGGAACACTGAAGCTTTCTTT. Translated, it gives CASSVSEVRNTEAFF.

CDR3 region: CASSDLTDGAYEQYF. CDR3 DNA sequence: TGCGCCAGCAGTGACTTAACGGACGGGGCCTACGAGCAGTACTTC. The chain employs TRBV10-1 and TRBJ2-7; possible D gene TRBD2, 5 bases. Germline CDR1 is WNHNN and CDR2 is SYGVQD (reference sequence). Trimming left V 3 bases short and J 2 bases short, with 14 bases between. The CDR3 has 15 residues.

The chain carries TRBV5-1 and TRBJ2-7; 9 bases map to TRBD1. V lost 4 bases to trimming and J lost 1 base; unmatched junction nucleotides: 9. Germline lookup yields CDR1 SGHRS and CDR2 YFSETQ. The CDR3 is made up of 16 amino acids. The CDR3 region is CASSLDRGGSSYEQYF. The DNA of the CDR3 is TGCGCCAGCAGCCTAGACAGGGGGGGCTCATCCTACGAGCAGTACTTC.

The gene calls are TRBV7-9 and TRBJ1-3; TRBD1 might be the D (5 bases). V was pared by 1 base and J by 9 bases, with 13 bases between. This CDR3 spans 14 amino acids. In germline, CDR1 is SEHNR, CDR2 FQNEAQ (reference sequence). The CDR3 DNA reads TGTGCCAGCAGCTTAGAGCGGCCGGGGGGCACCATATATTTT. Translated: CASSLERPGGTIYF. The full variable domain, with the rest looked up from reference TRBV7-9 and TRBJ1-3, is DTGVSQNPRHKITKRGQNVTFRCDPISEHNRLYWYRQTLGQGPEFLTYFQNEAQLEKSRLLSDRFSAERPKGSFSTLEIQRTEQGDSAMYLCASSLERPGGTIYFGEGSWLTVV.

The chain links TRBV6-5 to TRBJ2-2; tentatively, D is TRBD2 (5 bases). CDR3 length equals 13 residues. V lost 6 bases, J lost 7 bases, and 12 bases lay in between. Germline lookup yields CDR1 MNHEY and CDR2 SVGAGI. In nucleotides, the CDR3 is TGTGCCAGCAGCTGGACTCTGGGCGGGGAGCTGTTTTTT. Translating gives CASSWTLGGELFF.

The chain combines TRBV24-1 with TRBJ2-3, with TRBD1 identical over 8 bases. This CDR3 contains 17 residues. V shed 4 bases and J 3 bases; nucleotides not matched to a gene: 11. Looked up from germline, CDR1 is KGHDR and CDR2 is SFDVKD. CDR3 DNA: TGTGCCACCAGTGACCCTCCCGGGACAGGAACAACAGATACGCAGTATTTT. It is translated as CATSDPPGTGTTDTQYF.

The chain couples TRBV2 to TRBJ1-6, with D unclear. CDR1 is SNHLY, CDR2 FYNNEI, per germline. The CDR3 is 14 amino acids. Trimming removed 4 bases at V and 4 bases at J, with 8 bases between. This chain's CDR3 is CASSVTGYNSPLHF. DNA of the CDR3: TGTGCCAGCAGTGTCACGGGATATAATTCACCCCTCCACTTT. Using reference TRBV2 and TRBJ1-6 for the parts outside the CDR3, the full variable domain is EPEVTQTPSHQVTQMGQEVILRCVPISNHLYFYWYRQILGQKVEFLVSFYNNEISEKSEIFDDQFSVERPDGSNFTLKIRSTKLEDSAMYFCASSVTGYNSPLHFGNGTRLTVT.

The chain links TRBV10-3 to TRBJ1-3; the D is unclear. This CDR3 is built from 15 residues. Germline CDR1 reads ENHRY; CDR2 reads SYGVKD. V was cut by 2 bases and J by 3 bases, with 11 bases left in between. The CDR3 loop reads CAISEQALRGNTIYF. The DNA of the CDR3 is TGTGCCATCAGTGAGCAGGCCCTCCGTGGAAACACCATATATTTT.

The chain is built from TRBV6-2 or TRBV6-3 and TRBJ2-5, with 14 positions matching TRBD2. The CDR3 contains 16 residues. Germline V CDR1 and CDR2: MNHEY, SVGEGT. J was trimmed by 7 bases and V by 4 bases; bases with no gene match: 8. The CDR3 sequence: CASSSRSGTSGGTQYF. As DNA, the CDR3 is TGTGCCAGCAGTTCCCGTTCCGGGACTAGCGGGGGGACCCAGTACTTC.

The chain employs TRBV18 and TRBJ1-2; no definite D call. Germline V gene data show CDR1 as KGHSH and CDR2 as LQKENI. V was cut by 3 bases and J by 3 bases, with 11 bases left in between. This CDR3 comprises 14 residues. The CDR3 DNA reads TGTGCCAGCTCACCCGGGTATCCCTACTATGGCTACACCTTC. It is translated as CASSPGYPYYGYTF.

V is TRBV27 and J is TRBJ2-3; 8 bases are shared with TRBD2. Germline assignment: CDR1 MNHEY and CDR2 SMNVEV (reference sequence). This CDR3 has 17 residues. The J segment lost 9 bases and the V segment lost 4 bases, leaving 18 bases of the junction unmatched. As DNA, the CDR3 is TGTGCCAGCAGTTCCCCACTCCAAGCGGGGGCCCGACAAACGCAGTATTTT. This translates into CASSSPLQAGARQTQYF.

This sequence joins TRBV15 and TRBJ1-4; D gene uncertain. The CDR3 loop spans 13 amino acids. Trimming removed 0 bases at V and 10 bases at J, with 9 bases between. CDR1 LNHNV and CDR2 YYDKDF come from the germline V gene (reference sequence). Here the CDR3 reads CATSRDRGRKLFF. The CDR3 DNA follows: TGTGCCACCAGCAGAGATAGAGGGCGAAAACTGTTTTTT. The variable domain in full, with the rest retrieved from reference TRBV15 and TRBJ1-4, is DAMVIQNPRYQVTQFGKPVTLSCSQTLNHNVMYWYQQKSSQAPKLLFHYYDKDFNNEADTPDNFQSRRPNTSFCFLDIRSPGLGDTAMYLCATSRDRGRKLFFGSGTQLSVL.

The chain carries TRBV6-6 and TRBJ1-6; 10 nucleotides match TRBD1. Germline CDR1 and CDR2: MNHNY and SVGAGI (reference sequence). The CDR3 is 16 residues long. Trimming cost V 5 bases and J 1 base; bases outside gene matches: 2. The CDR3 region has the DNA TGTGCCAGCAGTGGGACAGGGGCATCCTATAATTCACCCCTCCACTTT. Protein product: CASSGTGASYNSPLHF.

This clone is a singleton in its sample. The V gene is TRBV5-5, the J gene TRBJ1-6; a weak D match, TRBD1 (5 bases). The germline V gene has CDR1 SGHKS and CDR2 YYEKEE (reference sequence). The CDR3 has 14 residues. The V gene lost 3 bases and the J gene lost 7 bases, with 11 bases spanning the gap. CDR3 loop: CASSSGLGNSPLHF. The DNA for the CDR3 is TGTGCCAGCAGCTCGGGACTTGGGAATTCACCCCTCCACTTT.

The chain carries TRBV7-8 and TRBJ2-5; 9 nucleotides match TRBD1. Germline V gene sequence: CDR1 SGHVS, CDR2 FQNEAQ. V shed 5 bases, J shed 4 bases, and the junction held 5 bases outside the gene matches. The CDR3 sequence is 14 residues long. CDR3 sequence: CASSRGTGLETQYF. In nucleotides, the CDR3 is TGTGCCAGCAGCCGAGGGACAGGGCTAGAGACCCAGTACTTC. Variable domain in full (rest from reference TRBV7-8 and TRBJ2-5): GAGVSQSPRYKVAKRGQDVALRCDPISGHVSLFWYQQALGQGPEFLTYFQNEAQLDKSGLPSDRFFAERPEGSVSTLKIQRTQQEDSAVYLCASSRGTGLETQYFGPGTRLLVL.

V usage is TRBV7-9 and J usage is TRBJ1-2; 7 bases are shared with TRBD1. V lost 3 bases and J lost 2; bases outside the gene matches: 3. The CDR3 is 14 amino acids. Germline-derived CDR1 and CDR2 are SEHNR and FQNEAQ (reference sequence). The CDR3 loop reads CASSLPGQNYGYTF. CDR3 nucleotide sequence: TGTGCCAGCAGCTTGCCGGGACAGAACTATGGCTACACCTTC.

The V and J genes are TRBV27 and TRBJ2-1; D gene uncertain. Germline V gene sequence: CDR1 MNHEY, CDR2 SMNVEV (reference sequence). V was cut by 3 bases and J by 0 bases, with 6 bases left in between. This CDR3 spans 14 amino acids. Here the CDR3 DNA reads TGTGCCAGCAGTTTCGGTGCCTCCTACAATGAGCAGTTCTTC. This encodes CASSFGASYNEQFF.